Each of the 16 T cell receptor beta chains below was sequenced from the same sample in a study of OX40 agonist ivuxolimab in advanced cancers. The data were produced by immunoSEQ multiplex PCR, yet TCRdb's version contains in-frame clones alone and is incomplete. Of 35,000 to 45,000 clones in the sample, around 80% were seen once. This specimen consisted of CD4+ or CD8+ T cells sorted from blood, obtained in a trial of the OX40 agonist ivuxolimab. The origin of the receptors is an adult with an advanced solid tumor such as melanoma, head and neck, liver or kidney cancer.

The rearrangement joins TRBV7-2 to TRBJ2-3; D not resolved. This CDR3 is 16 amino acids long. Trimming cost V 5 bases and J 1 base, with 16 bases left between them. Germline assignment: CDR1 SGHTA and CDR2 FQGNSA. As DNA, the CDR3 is TGTGCCAGCAGCCCCCAGGTACTCATGCGCACAGATACGCAGTATTTT. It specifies CASSPQVLMRTDTQYF.

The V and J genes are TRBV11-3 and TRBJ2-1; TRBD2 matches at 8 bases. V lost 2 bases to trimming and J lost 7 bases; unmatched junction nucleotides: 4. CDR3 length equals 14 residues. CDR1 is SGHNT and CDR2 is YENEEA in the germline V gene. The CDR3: CASSLTAGDNEQFF. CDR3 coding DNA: TGTGCCAGCAGCTTAACAGCGGGGGATAATGAGCAGTTCTTC.

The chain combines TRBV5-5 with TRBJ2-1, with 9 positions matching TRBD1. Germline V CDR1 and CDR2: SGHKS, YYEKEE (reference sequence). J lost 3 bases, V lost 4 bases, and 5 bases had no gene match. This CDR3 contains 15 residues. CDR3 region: CASSLGQGVYNEQFF. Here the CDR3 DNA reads TGTGCCAGCAGCCTGGGACAGGGAGTCTACAATGAGCAGTTCTTC. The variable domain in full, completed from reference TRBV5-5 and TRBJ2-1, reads DAGVTQSPTHLIKTRGQQVTLRCSPISGHKSVSWYQQVLGQGPQFIFQYYEKEERGRGNFPDRFSARQFPNYSSELNVNALLLGDSALYLCASSLGQGVYNEQFFGPGTRLTVL.

CDR3 DNA: TGTGCCAGCAGCTCCTTCCCTCAGGGGGGACTCGAGCAGTACGTC. Translating gives CASSSFPQGGLEQYV. V usage is TRBV7-8 and J usage is TRBJ2-7; a weak D match, TRBD1 (7 bases). The CDR3 consists of 15 residues. The germline V gene has CDR1 SGHVS and CDR2 FQNEAQ. V lost 4 bases, J lost 6 bases, and 19 bases lay in between.

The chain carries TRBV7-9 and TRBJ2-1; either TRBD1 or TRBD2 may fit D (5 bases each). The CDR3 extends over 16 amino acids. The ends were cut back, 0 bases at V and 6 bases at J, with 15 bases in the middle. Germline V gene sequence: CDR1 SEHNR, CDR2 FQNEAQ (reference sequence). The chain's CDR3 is CASSLATSSGGNEQFF. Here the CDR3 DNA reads TGTGCCAGCAGCTTAGCCACTAGTTCTGGGGGCAATGAGCAGTTCTTC. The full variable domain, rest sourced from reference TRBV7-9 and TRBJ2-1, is DTGVSQNPRHKITKRGQNVTFRCDPISEHNRLYWYRQTLGQGPEFLTYFQNEAQLEKSRLLSDRFSAERPKGSFSTLEIQRTEQGDSAMYLCASSLATSSGGNEQFFGPGTRLTVL.

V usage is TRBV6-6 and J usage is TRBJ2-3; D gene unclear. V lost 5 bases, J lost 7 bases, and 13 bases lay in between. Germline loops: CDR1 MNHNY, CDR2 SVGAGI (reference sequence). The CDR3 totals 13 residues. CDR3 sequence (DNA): TGTGCCAGCAGTCAACACGACTCGTATACGCAGTATTTT. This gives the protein CASSQHDSYTQYF.

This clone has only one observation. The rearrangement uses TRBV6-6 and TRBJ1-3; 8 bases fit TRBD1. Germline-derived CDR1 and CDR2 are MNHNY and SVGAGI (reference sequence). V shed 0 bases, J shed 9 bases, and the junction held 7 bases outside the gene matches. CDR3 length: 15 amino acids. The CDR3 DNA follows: TGTGCCAGCAGTTACTCGTTGGACAGGGTCCGCACCATATATTTT. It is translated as CASSYSLDRVRTIYF.

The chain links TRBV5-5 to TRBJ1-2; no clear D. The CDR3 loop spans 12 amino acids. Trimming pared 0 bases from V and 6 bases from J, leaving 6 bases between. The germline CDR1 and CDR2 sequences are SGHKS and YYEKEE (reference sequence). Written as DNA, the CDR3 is TGTGCCAGCAGCTTGGGGATGGATGGCTACACCTTC. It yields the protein CASSLGMDGYTF.

In nucleotides, the CDR3 is TGTGCCAGCAGTTCCCAGACTAGCGGGGGGGCAGGCTACAATGAGCAGTTCTTC. Its translation is CASSSQTSGGAGYNEQFF. The chain couples TRBV28 to TRBJ2-1; 14 bases map to TRBD2. The V segment lost 4 bases and the J segment 3 bases; nucleotides outside the gene matches: 8. Germline CDR1 is MDHEN and CDR2 is SYDVKM. CDR3 length: 18 amino acids.

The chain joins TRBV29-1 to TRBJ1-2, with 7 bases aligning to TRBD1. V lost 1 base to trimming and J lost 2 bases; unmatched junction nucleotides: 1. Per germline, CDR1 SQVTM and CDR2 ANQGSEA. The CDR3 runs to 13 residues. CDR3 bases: TGCAGCGTTGAAGCAGGGGGAAACTATGGCTACACCTTC. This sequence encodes CSVEAGGNYGYTF.

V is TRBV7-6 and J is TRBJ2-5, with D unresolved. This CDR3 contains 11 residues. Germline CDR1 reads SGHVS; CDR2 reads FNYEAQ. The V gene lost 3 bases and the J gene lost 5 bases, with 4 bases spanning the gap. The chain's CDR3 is CASSFGETQYF. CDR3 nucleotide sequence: TGTGCCAGCAGCTTTGGGGAGACCCAGTACTTC.

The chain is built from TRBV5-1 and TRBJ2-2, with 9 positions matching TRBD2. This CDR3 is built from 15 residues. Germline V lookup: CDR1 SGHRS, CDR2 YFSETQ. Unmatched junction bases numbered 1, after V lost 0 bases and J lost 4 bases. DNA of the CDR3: TGCGCCAGCAGCTTGGGACTAGCGGCCACCGGGGAGCTGTTTTTT. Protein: CASSLGLAATGELFF.

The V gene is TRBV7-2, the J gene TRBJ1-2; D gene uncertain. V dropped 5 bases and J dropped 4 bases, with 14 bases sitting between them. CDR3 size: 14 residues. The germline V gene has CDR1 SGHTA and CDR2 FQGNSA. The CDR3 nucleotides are TGTGCCAGCAGCAAGATGGGCACTTTCTATGGCTACACCTTC. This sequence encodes CASSKMGTFYGYTF.

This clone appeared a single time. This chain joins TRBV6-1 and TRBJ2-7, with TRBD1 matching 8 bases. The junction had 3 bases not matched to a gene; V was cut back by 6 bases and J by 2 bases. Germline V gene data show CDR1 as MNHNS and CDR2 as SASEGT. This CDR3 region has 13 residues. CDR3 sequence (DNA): TGTGCCAGCAGCGACAGGGGAACCTACGAGCAGTACGTC. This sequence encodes CASSDRGTYEQYV.

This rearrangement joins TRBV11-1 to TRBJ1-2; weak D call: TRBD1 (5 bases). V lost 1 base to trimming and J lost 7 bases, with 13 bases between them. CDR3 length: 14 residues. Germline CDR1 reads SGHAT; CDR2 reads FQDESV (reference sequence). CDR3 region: CASSLGQGESGYTF. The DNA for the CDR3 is TGTGCCAGCAGCTTAGGTCAGGGAGAATCTGGCTACACCTTC. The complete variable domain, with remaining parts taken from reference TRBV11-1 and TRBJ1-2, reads EAEVAQSPRYKITEKSQAVAFWCDPISGHATLYWYRQILGQGPELLVQFQDESVVDDSQLPKDRFSAERLKGVDSTLKIQPAELGDSAMYLCASSLGQGESGYTFGSGTRLTVV.

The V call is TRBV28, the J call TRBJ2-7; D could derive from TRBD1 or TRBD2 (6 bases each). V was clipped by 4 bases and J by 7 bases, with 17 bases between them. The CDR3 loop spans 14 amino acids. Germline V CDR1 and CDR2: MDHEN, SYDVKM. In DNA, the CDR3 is TGTGCCAGCAGTTCCTCGGAGGGACAACAGGAGCAGTACTTC. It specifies CASSSSEGQQEQYF.